This T cell receptor (beta chain) was captured in a study of T cells after yellow fever vaccination. Study-wide background: Low-cell-number fractions were prepared with SMART-Seq v4 Ultra Low Input. Regarding the study as a whole: There was a small share of clonotypes that showed up in both the CD4 and CD8 compartments. Faster peaking, at day 5 versus 15, marked a secondary response that was weaker.

UMIs and a universal primer site were added when TCR cDNA was made by 5'RACE template switching. TCRdb reanalysed the 5' RACE reads using MiXCR and keeps one entry per CDR3 protein. The top ten hold roughly 3% of the sample, which has 120,000 or so distinct CDR3 sequences, 7.2% seen once. Germline V lookup: CDR1 SSHAT, CDR2 FNYEAQ (reference sequence). V lost 5 bases, J lost 10 bases, and 20 bases lay in between. This CDR3 has 14 amino acids. Ten or more counts support this clonotype. The antigen is unknown. The sample in question was CD4+ T cells sorted from PBMCs, obtained about 41 days after the first yellow fever vaccination. V gene TRBV7-7 combines with J gene TRBJ2-5; D gene unclear. The sequence derives from a man aged 18 to 30 who received the YFV17D yellow fever vaccine. The CDR3, as DNA: TGTGCCAGCAGCCTAGACGGGTTATTGGGAAACCAGTACTTC. This sequence encodes CASSLDGLLGNQYF.